This T cell receptor (beta chain) was observed in a study of shared clonotypes between healthy human individuals. Repertoires were generated with immunoSEQ multiplex PCR, while TCRdb's copy carries only in-frame clones and drops some. The repertoire holds hundreds of thousands of clones, with less than 80% as singletons. CDR3 length equals 13 residues. In germline, CDR1 is MNHNS, CDR2 SASEGT. The clonotype was recovered from a woman aged 30 to 39 in good health. The material sequenced was memory CD4+ T cells sorted from blood. Subset defined: CD45RA-negative fraction. J is TRBJ2-5 and V is TRBV6-1; possible D gene TRBD1, 5 bases. The DNA end is more similar to TRBJ2-7, so the J call may be wrong. The CDR3 spells CASSANQGHEQYF. The CDR3 coding sequence is TGTGCCAGCAGTGCGAATCAGGGTCACGAGCAGTACTTC.